The present T cell receptor beta chain was sequenced within a study of blood T cell repertoires in COVID-19. Trimming removed 8 bases from V and 0 bases from J, with 11 bases in between. This CDR3 is 13 amino acids long. The germline V gene encodes CDR1 MGHRA and CDR2 YSYEKL. The assay was immunoSEQ multiplex PCR, and TCRdb's table has in-frame clones only and misses some. The sample holds 50,000 or so clones, 79% seen once. This clonotype originated in a man in his sixties or seventies with acute or convalescent COVID-19. The rearrangement uses TRBV4-1 and TRBJ2-7; D is perhaps TRBD2 (7 bases). Sequencing input: peripheral blood. CDR3 sequence: CASGGGRSYEQYF. Written as DNA, the CDR3 is TGCGCCAGCGGGGGGGGCCGCTCCTACGAGCAGTACTTC.